A single T cell receptor (beta chain) is shown here with its context. The antigen remains undetermined. The PCR employed 60 Vbeta primers together with 13 Jbeta primers. Sequenced by immunoSEQ multiplex PCR; TCRdb stores in-frame clones only, minus some. The repertoire holds around 64,000 clones, with 75% to 80% as singletons. Germline-derived CDR1 and CDR2 are SGHVS and FQNEAQ. CDR3 length: 16 amino acids. The ends lost 5 bases at V and 5 bases at J; junction bases unmatched: 12. The data were taken from a study of cytomegalovirus exposure and HLA in healthy donors. Study background: Ancestry clustering placed more than 80% of some 400 genotyped donors in the Caucasian-associated cluster.

Findings and limits, study-wide: Some V segments could not be told apart, so they were left out, TRBV6-2 and TRBV6-3 among them. Most observed TCR sequences were rare, whereas some public TCRs were detected in many donors.

This receptor was taken from a man younger than 30 in good health and CMV-seropositive. Sequenced input: PBMCs. The chain is built from TRBV7-8 and TRBJ2-7, with 10 nucleotides matching TRBD2. CDR3 DNA sequence: TGTGCCAGCAGCCAGAGACCTAGCGGGAGTCCTCACGAGCAGTACTTC. It encodes CASSQRPSGSPHEQYF. Based on the CDR3 plus reference TRBV7-8 and TRBJ2-7, the full variable domain is GAGVSQSPRYKVAKRGQDVALRCDPISGHVSLFWYQQALGQGPEFLTYFQNEAQLDKSGLPSDRFFAERPEGSVSTLKIQRTQQEDSAVYLCASSQRPSGSPHEQYFGPGTRLTVT.